One sample yielded the 21 T cell receptor beta chains listed below, sequenced in a study of radiation and T cells in renal cell carcinoma. This table comes from immunoSEQ multiplex PCR, and its TCRdb copy is limited to in-frame clones, with some not included. This table holds 15,000 or so clones, 62% found once. Treatment: treatment-naive control, cytoreductive nephrectomy. The input for sequencing was tumor tissue, taken from a patient whose treatment was nephrectomy without radiotherapy. These receptors came from a man aged 55-75 years with renal cell carcinoma.

The chain recombines TRBV5-8 with TRBJ2-3; 8 bases agree with TRBD1. This CDR3 spans 15 amino acids. Germline CDR1 is SGHTS and CDR2 is YDEGEE. Unmatched junction bases numbered 5, after V lost 2 bases and J lost 3 bases. CDR3 bases: TGTGCCAGCAGCTTACAGGGGGTTGGTACAGATACGCAGTATTTT. It codes for CASSLQGVGTDTQYF.

This chain links TRBV30 with TRBJ2-7, with D unclear. Trimming took 1 base from V and 6 from J, leaving 10 bases between them. Germline V lookup: CDR1 GTSNPN, CDR2 SVGIG (reference sequence). The CDR3 is made up of 12 amino acids. The CDR3 reads CAWSAPTSEQYF. The CDR3 nucleotides are TGTGCCTGGAGTGCCCCGACCAGCGAGCAGTACTTC.

The chain couples TRBV19 to TRBJ2-7, with D unresolved. The CDR3 has 15 residues. Germline loops: CDR1 LNHDA, CDR2 SQIVND (reference sequence). Trimming removed 0 bases at V and 0 bases at J, with 9 bases between. This CDR3 reads CASSIDSQSSYEQYF. The CDR3 region has the DNA TGTGCCAGTAGTATAGACTCACAGAGCTCCTACGAGCAGTACTTC.

The chain combines TRBV29-1 with TRBJ2-2, with 7 bases lining up with TRBD1. The CDR3 has 14 amino acids. CDR1 is SQVTM, CDR2 ANQGSEA, per germline. The junction had 10 bases not matched to a gene; V was cut back by 7 bases and J by 5 bases. This CDR3 reads CSAGPRQGTGELFF. CDR3 in DNA: TGCAGCGCGGGGCCGCGACAGGGAACCGGGGAGCTGTTTTTT.

This clone was seen only a few times. The chain recombines TRBV18 with TRBJ1-1; D ambiguous. Trimming took 3 bases from V and 0 from J, leaving 5 bases between them. CDR3 size: 13 residues. Germline assignment: CDR1 KGHSH and CDR2 LQKENI. The CDR3 loop reads CASSPTLNTEAFF. The CDR3 DNA is TGTGCCAGCTCACCGACCCTGAACACTGAAGCTTTCTTT.

This rearrangement joins TRBV30 to TRBJ2-7; 10 positions agree with TRBD2. J lost 0 bases, V lost 1 base, and 3 bases had no gene match. This CDR3 is 15 amino acids long. Germline CDR1 is GTSNPN and CDR2 is SVGIG (reference sequence). For the CDR3, the DNA is TGTGCCTGGAGTGGGGGGACTAGCGCCTCCTACGAGCAGTACTTC. Residues: CAWSGGTSASYEQYF.

This clone is judged medium-sized. The chain employs TRBV5-5 and TRBJ2-4; D not resolved. The germline V gene has CDR1 SGHKS and CDR2 YYEKEE (reference sequence). The CDR3 spans 15 residues. V lost 4 bases and J lost 4, with 15 bases in between. CDR3 coding DNA: TGTGCCAGCAGCCCCCCTCACGCGGCGAAAAACATTCAGTACTTC. As protein: CASSPPHAAKNIQYF. Filled out from reference TRBV5-5 and TRBJ2-4, the complete variable domain reads DAGVTQSPTHLIKTRGQQVTLRCSPISGHKSVSWYQQVLGQGPQFIFQYYEKEERGRGNFPDRFSARQFPNYSSELNVNALLLGDSALYLCASSPPHAAKNIQYFGAGTRLSVL.

This clone appeared a few times. The V gene is TRBV7-2, the J gene TRBJ2-7; 9 bases align to TRBD2. The V gene end was trimmed by 1 base and the J gene end by 4 bases; junction bases not matched to a gene: 5. Looked up from germline, CDR1 is SGHTA and CDR2 is FQGNSA. This CDR3 has 15 residues. CDR3 sequence (DNA): TGTGCCAGCAGCTTAGTACCTAGCGGGATTTACGAGCAGTACTTC. It yields the protein CASSLVPSGIYEQYF.

V is TRBV28 and J is TRBJ2-7; D assignment may be TRBD1 or TRBD2 (5 bases each). Trimming took off 7 bases at V and 0 bases at J, with 10 bases between the two ends. The germline gives CDR1 MDHEN, CDR2 SYDVKM. This CDR3 spans 13 amino acids. CDR3 in amino acids: CASNRGASYEQYF. CDR3 coding DNA: TGTGCCAGCAATCGGGGCGCCTCCTACGAGCAGTACTTC. The full variable domain, in which reference TRBV28 and TRBJ2-7 provide the parts outside the CDR3, is DVKVTQSSRYLVKRTGEKVFLECVQDMDHENMFWYRQDPGLGLRLIYFSYDVKMKEKGDIPEGYSVSREKKERFSLILESASTNQTSMYLCASNRGASYEQYFGPGTRLTVT.

V and J are TRBV19 and TRBJ2-4; 10 bases line up with TRBD1. The germline V gene encodes CDR1 LNHDA and CDR2 SQIVND (reference sequence). The CDR3 is 16 amino acids. The V segment lost 5 bases and the J segment 3 bases; nucleotides outside the gene matches: 7. The CDR3 protein is CASSSHRTGGKNIQYF. The DNA of the CDR3 is TGTGCCAGTAGTTCACATCGGACAGGGGGCAAAAACATTCAGTACTTC. Full variable domain (missing parts from reference TRBV19 and TRBJ2-4): DGGITQSPKYLFRKEGQNVTLSCEQNLNHDAMYWYRQDPGQGLRLIYYSQIVNDFQKGDIAEGYSVSREKKESFPLTVTSAQKNPTAFYLCASSSHRTGGKNIQYFGAGTRLSVL.

The genes are TRBV6-5 and TRBJ2-5; weak D call: TRBD1 (6 bases). The end of the DNA fits TRBJ2-7 better, so the J call may be wrong. Germline CDR1 and CDR2: MNHEY and SVGAGI. The CDR3 has 14 amino acids. The CDR3 loop is CASSRTVQTYEQYF. The CDR3 DNA follows: TGTGCCAGCAGTCGGACAGTGCAAACCTACGAGCAGTACTTC.

V gene TRBV29-1 combines with J gene TRBJ2-1; 7 bases are shared with TRBD1. Per the germline V gene, CDR1 is SQVTM and CDR2 is ANQGSEA. CDR3 length equals 13 residues. V trimming: 2 bases; J trimming: 5 bases; junction bases outside the gene matches: 3. The CDR3 sequence: CSVERDRDNEQFF. The CDR3 DNA sequence: TGCAGCGTTGAACGGGACAGAGACAATGAGCAGTTCTTC.

The chain links TRBV19 to TRBJ2-2; TRBD2 matches at 7 bases. V gave up 0 bases and J gave up 2 bases; unmatched junction bases: 3. The CDR3 contains 16 residues. Germline V gives CDR1 LNHDA, CDR2 SQIVND (reference sequence). CDR3 sequence: CASSIDTGGNTGELFF. CDR3 coding DNA: TGTGCCAGTAGTATAGATACGGGAGGCAACACCGGGGAGCTGTTTTTT.

This chain connects TRBV5-1 to TRBJ2-1; the D gene is possibly TRBD1 (5 bases). There are 14 residues in the CDR3. The ends were cut back, 2 bases at V and 11 bases at J, with 17 bases in the middle. Germline V lookup: CDR1 SGHRS, CDR2 YFSETQ. Here the CDR3 DNA reads TGCGCCAGCAGCTTATTTCAGGGCCAGGCGCAGCAGTTCTTC. It encodes CASSLFQGQAQQFF. Full variable domain (missing parts from reference TRBV5-1 and TRBJ2-1): KAGVTQTPRYLIKTRGQQVTLSCSPISGHRSVSWYQQTPGQGLQFLFEYFSETQRNKGNFPGRFSGRQFSNSRSEMNVSTLELGDSALYLCASSLFQGQAQQFFGPGTRLTVL.

This chain uses TRBV13 with TRBJ2-3; D is possibly TRBD1 or TRBD2 (6 bases each). CDR1 PRHDT and CDR2 FYEKMQ come from the germline V gene (reference sequence). The CDR3 is 17 residues long. Trimming stripped 1 base from V and 5 bases from J, with 19 bases between. The DNA of the CDR3 is TGTGCCAGCAGCTTAGCCGGGGGACACCAGTACCGAGATACGCAGTATTTT. Amino acids: CASSLAGGHQYRDTQYF.

The chain combines TRBV6-6 with TRBJ2-7; perhaps TRBD1 as D (5 bases). The CDR3 consists of 14 residues. V lost 0 bases and J lost 2, with 8 bases in between. CDR1 is MNHNY, CDR2 SVGAGI, per germline (reference sequence). The DNA for the CDR3 is TGTGCCAGCAGTTACTCGAAGGGGACCTACGAGCAGTACTTC. It translates to CASSYSKGTYEQYF.

This chain links TRBV19 with TRBJ2-3, with D unresolved. V gave up 4 bases and J gave up 4 bases, with 21 bases separating them. The CDR3 runs 17 residues. The germline gives CDR1 LNHDA, CDR2 SQIVND (reference sequence). CDR3 in amino acids: CASSRTPHGRLADTQYF. DNA for the CDR3: TGTGCCAGTAGTAGGACCCCCCACGGCAGGTTGGCAGATACGCAGTATTTT.

This clone was recorded only once. The V call is TRBV7-7, the J call TRBJ2-6; D gene unclear. Germline CDR1 reads SSHAT; CDR2 reads FNYEAQ (reference sequence). Trimming removed 5 bases from V and 2 bases from J, with 7 bases in between. The CDR3 is 14 residues long. The CDR3: CASSPSAGANVLTF. Here the CDR3 DNA reads TGTGCCAGCAGCCCCTCCGCTGGGGCCAACGTCCTGACTTTC.

This chain connects TRBV7-9 to TRBJ2-1; 9 nucleotides line up with TRBD2. The CDR3 contains 15 residues. Unmatched junction bases numbered 8, after V lost 4 bases and J lost 7 bases. Germline CDR1 and CDR2: SEHNR and FQNEAQ (reference sequence). CDR3 DNA: TGTGCCAGCAGCTACTTTAGCGGGGGTTTAAATGAGCAGTTCTTC. Protein product: CASSYFSGGLNEQFF.

This rearrangement joins TRBV6-6 to TRBJ1-4; TRBD1 is a possible D gene (5 bases). Germline-derived CDR1 and CDR2 are MNHNY and SVGAGI (reference sequence). This CDR3 has 14 amino acids. Trimming pared 0 bases from V and 11 bases from J, leaving 13 bases between. In nucleotides, the CDR3 is TGTGCCAGCAGTTACTCGACAGAAGGATCGAAACTGTTTTTT. Translating it yields CASSYSTEGSKLFF.

This clone has just a few counts. The chain carries TRBV28 and TRBJ2-7, with D possibly being TRBD2 (6 bases). V dropped 3 bases and J dropped 5 bases, with 26 bases sitting between them. This CDR3 spans 18 amino acids. The V gene's germline CDR1 is MDHEN and CDR2 SYDVKM. The CDR3 region is CASSFPRWGVGLRNEQYF. For the CDR3, the DNA is TGTGCCAGCAGTTTCCCCCGGTGGGGGGTAGGGCTTAGGAACGAGCAGTACTTC.